This T cell receptor (beta chain) originates from a study of blood T cell repertoires in COVID-19. Whole-study context: Spain, Italy and the United States supplied samples that represented acute and convalescent COVID-19. PBMCs, B-cell-depleted T cells, or T cells provided the cDNA or gDNA that made up the material.

The CDR3 has 16 residues. CDR1 and CDR2 (germline): SGHNT, YYREEE (reference sequence). V trimming: 3 bases; J trimming: 5 bases; junction bases outside the gene matches: 8. Categorization into cohorts depended on clinical history that participants reported. Shortly before study entry, within 2 weeks, exposed participants had met a COVID-19 case. The method was immunoSEQ multiplex PCR; TCRdb's version includes in-frame clones alone and lacks a portion of them. The sample carries some 190,000 clones, approximately 80% recorded once. The sequencing input was PBMCs or T cells enriched from blood (not recorded which). This chain joins TRBV5-4 and TRBJ2-2, with 9 bases that match TRBD2. The clonotype was recovered from a man between 60 and 70 years old who had been exposed to COVID-19. CDR3 in amino acids: CASSSSGTRQTGELFF. CDR3 sequence (DNA): TGTGCCAGCAGCTCTAGCGGGACTCGTCAAACCGGGGAGCTGTTTTTT.